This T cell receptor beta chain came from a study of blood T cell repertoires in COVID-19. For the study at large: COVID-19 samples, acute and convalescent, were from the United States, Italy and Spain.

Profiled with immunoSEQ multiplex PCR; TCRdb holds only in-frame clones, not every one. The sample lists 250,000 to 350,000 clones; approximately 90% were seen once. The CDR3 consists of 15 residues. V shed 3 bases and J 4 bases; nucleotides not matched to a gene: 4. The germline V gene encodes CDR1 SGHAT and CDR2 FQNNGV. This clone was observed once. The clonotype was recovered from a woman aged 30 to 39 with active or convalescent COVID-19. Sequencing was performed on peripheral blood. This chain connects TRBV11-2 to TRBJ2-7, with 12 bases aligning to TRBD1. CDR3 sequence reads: CASSFGTGGFYEQYF. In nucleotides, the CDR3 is TGTGCCAGCAGCTTTGGGACAGGGGGCTTTTACGAGCAGTACTTC. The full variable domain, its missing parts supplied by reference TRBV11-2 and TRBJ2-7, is EAGVAQSPRYKIIEKRQSVAFWCNPISGHATLYWYQQILGQGPKLLIQFQNNGVVDDSQLPKDRFSAERLKGVDSTLKIQPAKLEDSAVYLCASSFGTGGFYEQYFGPGTRLTVT.